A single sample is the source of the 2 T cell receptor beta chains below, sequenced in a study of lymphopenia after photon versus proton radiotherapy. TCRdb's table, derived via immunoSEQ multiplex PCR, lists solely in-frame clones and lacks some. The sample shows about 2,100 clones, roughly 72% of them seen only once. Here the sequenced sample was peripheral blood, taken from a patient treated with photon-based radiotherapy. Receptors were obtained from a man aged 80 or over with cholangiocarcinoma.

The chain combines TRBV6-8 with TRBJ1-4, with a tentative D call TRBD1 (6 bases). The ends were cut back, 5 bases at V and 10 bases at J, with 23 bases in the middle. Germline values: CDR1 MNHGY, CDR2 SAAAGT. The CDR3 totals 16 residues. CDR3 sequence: CASSRQVGGAGGKLFF. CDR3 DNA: TGTGCCAGCAGTAGACAGGTTGGGGGTGCGGGGGGAAAACTGTTTTTT.

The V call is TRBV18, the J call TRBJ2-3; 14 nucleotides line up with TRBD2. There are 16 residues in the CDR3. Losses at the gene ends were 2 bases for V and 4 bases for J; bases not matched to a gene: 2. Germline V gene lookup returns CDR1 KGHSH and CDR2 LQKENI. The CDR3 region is CASSPSTSGGADTQYF. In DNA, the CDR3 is TGTGCCAGCTCACCATCGACTAGCGGGGGGGCAGATACGCAGTATTTT.